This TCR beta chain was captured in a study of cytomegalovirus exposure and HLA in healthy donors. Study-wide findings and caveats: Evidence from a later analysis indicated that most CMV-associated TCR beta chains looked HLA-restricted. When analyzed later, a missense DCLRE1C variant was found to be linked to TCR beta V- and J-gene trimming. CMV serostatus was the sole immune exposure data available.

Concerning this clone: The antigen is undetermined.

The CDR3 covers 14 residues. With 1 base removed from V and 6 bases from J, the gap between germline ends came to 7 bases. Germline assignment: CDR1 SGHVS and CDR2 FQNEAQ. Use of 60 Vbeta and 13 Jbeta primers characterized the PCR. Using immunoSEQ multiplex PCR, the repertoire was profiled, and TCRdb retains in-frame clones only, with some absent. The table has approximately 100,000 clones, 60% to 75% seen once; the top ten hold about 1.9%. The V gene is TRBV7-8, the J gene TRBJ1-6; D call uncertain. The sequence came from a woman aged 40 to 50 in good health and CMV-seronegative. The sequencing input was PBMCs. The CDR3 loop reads CASSLVYSNSPLHF. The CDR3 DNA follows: TGTGCCAGCAGCTTAGTTTACAGTAATTCACCCCTCCACTTT.